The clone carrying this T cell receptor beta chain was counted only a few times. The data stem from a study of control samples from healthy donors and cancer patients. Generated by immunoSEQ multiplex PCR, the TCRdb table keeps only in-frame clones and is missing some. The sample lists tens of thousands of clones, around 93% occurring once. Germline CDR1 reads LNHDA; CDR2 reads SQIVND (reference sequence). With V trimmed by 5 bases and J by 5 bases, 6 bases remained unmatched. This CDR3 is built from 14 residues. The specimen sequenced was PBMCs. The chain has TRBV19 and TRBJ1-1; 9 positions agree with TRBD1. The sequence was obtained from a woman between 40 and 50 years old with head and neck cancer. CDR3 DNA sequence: TGTGCCAGTAGTCTCGGGACAGGGAAGACTGAAGCTTTCTTT. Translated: CASSLGTGKTEAFF.